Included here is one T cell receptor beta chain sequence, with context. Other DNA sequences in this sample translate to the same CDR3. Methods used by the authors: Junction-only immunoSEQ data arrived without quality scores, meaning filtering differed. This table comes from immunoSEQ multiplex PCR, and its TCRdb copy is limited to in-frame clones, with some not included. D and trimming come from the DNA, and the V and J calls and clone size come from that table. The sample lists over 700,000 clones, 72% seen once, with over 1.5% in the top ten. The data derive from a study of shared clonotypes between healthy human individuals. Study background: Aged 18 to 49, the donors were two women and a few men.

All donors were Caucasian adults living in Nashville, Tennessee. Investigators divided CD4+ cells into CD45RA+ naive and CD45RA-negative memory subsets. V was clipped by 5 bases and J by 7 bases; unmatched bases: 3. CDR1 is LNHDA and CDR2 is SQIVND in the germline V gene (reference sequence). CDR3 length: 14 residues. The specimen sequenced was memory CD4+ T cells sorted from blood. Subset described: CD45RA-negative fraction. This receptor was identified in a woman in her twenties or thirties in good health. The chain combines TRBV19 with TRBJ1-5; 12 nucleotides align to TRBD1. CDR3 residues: CASSGTGGRQPQHF. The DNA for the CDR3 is TGTGCCAGTAGTGGGACAGGGGGCAGGCAGCCCCAGCATTTT.